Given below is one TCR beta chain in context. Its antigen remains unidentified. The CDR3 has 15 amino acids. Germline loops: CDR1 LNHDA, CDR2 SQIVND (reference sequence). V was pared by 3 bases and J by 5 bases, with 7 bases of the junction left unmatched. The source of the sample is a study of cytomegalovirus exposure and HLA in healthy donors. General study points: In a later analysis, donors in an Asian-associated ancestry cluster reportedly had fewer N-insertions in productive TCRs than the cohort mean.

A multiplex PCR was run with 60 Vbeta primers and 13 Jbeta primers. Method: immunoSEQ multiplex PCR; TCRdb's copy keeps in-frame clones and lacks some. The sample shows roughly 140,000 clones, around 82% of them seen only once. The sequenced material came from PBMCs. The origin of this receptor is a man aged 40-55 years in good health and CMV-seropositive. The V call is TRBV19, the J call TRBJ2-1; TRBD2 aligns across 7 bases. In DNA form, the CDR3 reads TGTGCCAGTAGTATTTTAGCGGGTCCTGACAATGAGCAGTTCTTC. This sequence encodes CASSILAGPDNEQFF. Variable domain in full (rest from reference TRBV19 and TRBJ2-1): DGGITQSPKYLFRKEGQNVTLSCEQNLNHDAMYWYRQDPGQGLRLIYYSQIVNDFQKGDIAEGYSVSREKKESFPLTVTSAQKNPTAFYLCASSILAGPDNEQFFGPGTRLTVL.